This entry concerns a single TCR beta chain. Its antigen is unidentified. PCR was performed a second time for about 7 to 12 cycles using a sample-barcoded 5' primer and a J-beta primer mix. Each single sample gave us at least 3 million CDR3-containing paired-end reads. TCRdb re-called the 5' RACE reads with MiXCR, one entry per CDR3 protein. The table shows about 640,000 distinct CDR3 sequences, with around three fifths occurring only once. This sample is drawn from a study of blood T cells in healthy people across ages. Study-wide results and limits: There were more naive CD4+ cells and higher diversity in long-lived donors than in aged donors.

RNA extraction gave at least 5.5 micrograms of total RNA per sample. This CDR3 comprises 14 residues. Germline CDR1 and CDR2: MNHNS and SASEGT. V lost 0 bases and J lost 4, with 9 bases in between. Sequenced sample: blood. This receptor was taken from a man between 60 and 75 years old in good health. The chain joins TRBV6-1 to TRBJ1-2; D unclear. The CDR3 nucleotides read TGTGCCAGCAGTGAAGCGGCGGGCCCCTATGGCTACACCTTC. Protein: CASSEAAGPYGYTF.